A single sample is the source of the 5 T cell receptor beta chains below, sequenced in a study of cytomegalovirus exposure and HLA in healthy donors. It was with 60 Vbeta and 13 Jbeta primers that the PCR ran. Repertoires were generated with immunoSEQ multiplex PCR, while TCRdb's copy carries only in-frame clones and drops some. The sample lists approximately 180,000 clones; about 69% were seen once. Sequenced sample: PBMCs. The receptors shown here come from a male donor in good health and CMV-seronegative.

This rearrangement joins TRBV27 to TRBJ2-7; no clear D. This CDR3 contains 19 residues. Trimming took off 0 bases at V and 0 bases at J, with 21 bases between the two ends. In germline, CDR1 is MNHEY, CDR2 SMNVEV (reference sequence). CDR3 nucleotide sequence: TGTGCCAGCAGTTTATCATTCCGTCCGGGTCGGAGTAGCTCCTACGAGCAGTACTTC. This sequence encodes CASSLSFRPGRSSSYEQYF.

This chain links TRBV30 with TRBJ1-3; weak D call: TRBD1 (5 bases). Germline V gene data show CDR1 as GTSNPN and CDR2 as SVGIG (reference sequence). There are 14 residues in the CDR3. V was trimmed by 8 bases and J by 1 base, leaving 15 bases between them. Here the CDR3 DNA reads TGTGCCGGGACCCGAGAGGGTTCTGGAAACACCATATATTTT. Protein product: CAGTREGSGNTIYF. Using reference TRBV30 and TRBJ1-3 for the parts outside the CDR3, the full variable domain is SQTIHQWPATLVQPVGSPLSLECTVEGTSNPNLYWYRQAAGRGLQLLFYSVGIGQISSEVPQNLSASRPQDRQFILSSKKLLLSDSGFYLCAGTREGSGNTIYFGEGSWLTVV.

V is TRBV6-5 and J is TRBJ1-6; D is uncertain. Germline CDR1 and CDR2: MNHEY and SVGAGI. Trimming left V 0 bases short and J 6 bases short, with 12 bases between. The CDR3 has 16 amino acids. Written as DNA, the CDR3 is TGTGCCAGCAGTTACTCGATAAGAGTGCTTAATTCACCCCTCCACTTT. Translation gives CASSYSIRVLNSPLHF.

In its sample, this clone was seen a few times. The rearrangement uses TRBV6-6 and TRBJ2-1; 7 bases align to TRBD2. V lost 7 bases and J lost 5; bases outside the gene matches: 14. Germline CDR1 MNHNY, CDR2 SVGAGI (reference sequence). CDR3 size: 16 residues. CDR3 sequence: CASKPGGVSGDNEQFF. CDR3 nucleotides: TGTGCCAGCAAACCTGGGGGGGTAAGCGGCGACAATGAGCAGTTCTTC.

V is TRBV4-1 and J is TRBJ2-1, with 9 bases aligning to TRBD2. The CDR3 sequence is 17 residues long. V was clipped by 4 bases and J by 2 bases; unmatched bases: 9. Germline lookup yields CDR1 MGHRA and CDR2 YSYEKL. The CDR3 region has the DNA TGCGCCAGCAGCCCTTCCTTCCAGCGGGAGGCCTACAATGAGCAGTTCTTC. Translation: CASSPSFQREAYNEQFF.